Listed below are T cell receptor beta chains from one sample, sequenced in a study of blood T cell repertoires in COVID-19. The repertoire was sequenced with immunoSEQ multiplex PCR; TCRdb's copy has only in-frame clones and lacks some. This table holds 55,000 to 65,000 clones, roughly 88% found once. The source material was peripheral blood. The receptors here all came from a woman in her fifties or sixties with acute or convalescent COVID-19. Each CDR3 is given with its conserved first and last residue. The D gene is left open where the match is weak. Size values are once, few and many counts, or a class for expanded clones, and some rows have none.

j_gene,d_gene,v_gene,abundance,CDR3aa,CDR3nt
TRBJ1-2,.,TRBV7-2,.,CASSSPGYGYTF,TGTGCCAGCAGCTCCCCGGGCTATGGCTACACCTTC
TRBJ1-1,TRBD1,TRBV13,.,CAVDRGTNTEAFF,TGTGCCGTCGACAGGGGAACGAACACTGAAGCTTTCTTT
TRBJ2-1,TRBD2,TRBV6-5,.,CASRIGLASSEQFF,TGTGCCAGCAGGATAGGACTAGCAAGCAGTGAGCAGTTCTTC
TRBJ1-6,.,TRBV5-1,once,CASSWSGVGSPLHF,TGCGCCAGCAGCTGGTCAGGGGTAGGATCACCCCTCCACTTT
TRBJ1-5,.,TRBV27,few,CASSSGRGWDQPQHF,TGTGCCAGCAGTTCCGGGAGGGGGTGGGATCAGCCCCAGCATTTT
TRBJ1-6,TRBD1,TRBV30,.,CAWISGTGDSPLHF,TGTGCCTGGATTTCCGGGACAGGGGATTCACCCCTCCACTTT
TRBJ2-5,TRBD1,TRBV10-3,once,CAISGRDRGRETQYF,TGTGCCATCAGTGGCCGGGACAGGGGGCGGGAGACCCAGTACTTC
TRBJ1-1,TRBD1,TRBV6-2/TRBV6-3,.,CASSWTGRYTEAFF,TGTGCCAGCAGTTGGACAGGGAGGTACACTGAAGCTTTCTTT
TRBJ2-3,.,TRBV7-2,.,CASSLEGAADTQYF,TGTGCCAGCAGCTTAGAAGGAGCGGCAGATACGCAGTATTTT
TRBJ2-2,.,TRBV10-3,.,CAISDGIGELFF,TGTGCCATCTCGGACGGGATCGGGGAGCTGTTTTTT
TRBJ1-2,TRBD1,TRBV5-1,.,CASSPGQSGYTF,TGCGCCAGCAGCCCGGGACAGTCTGGCTACACCTTC
TRBJ1-1,TRBD1,TRBV3-1/TRBV3-2,.,CASSTGGVTEAFF,TGTGCCAGCAGCACAGGGGGAGTAACTGAAGCTTTCTTT
TRBJ1-5,.,TRBV5-4,once,CATTRDINQPQHF,TGTGCCACCACCCGGGACATCAATCAGCCCCAGCATTTT
TRBJ2-7,TRBD2,TRBV7-9,.,CASIPPMGGGSYEQYF,TGTGCCAGCATCCCTCCAATGGGCGGGGGGTCTTACGAGCAGTACTTC
TRBJ2-7,TRBD1,TRBV5-1,.,CASSSWTGSSYEQYF,TGCGCCAGCAGCTCATGGACAGGGAGCTCCTACGAGCAGTACTTC
TRBJ2-1,TRBD1,TRBV19,.,CASSKGQPASYNEQFF,TGTGCCAGTAGTAAGGGACAGCCGGCCTCCTACAATGAGCAGTTCTTC
TRBJ1-5,TRBD1,TRBV2,.,CASRKDRGGNQPQHF,TGTGCCAGCAGGAAGGACAGGGGGGGCAATCAGCCCCAGCATTTT
TRBJ1-2,.,TRBV5-1,.,CASSLDEGNYGYTF,TGCGCCAGCAGCTTGGACGAGGGAAACTATGGCTACACCTTC
TRBJ1-6,.,TRBV6-4,.,CASSDFSMNSPLHF,TGTGCCAGCAGTGACTTTTCAATGAATTCACCCCTCCACTTT
TRBJ2-7,TRBD2,TRBV6-5,.,CASSYGAGGPREEQYF,TGTGCCAGCAGTTACGGAGCGGGGGGCCCCAGGGAAGAGCAGTACTTC
TRBJ1-6,.,TRBV6-1,.,CASSVAGGGSYNSPLHF,TGTGCCAGCAGTGTGGCGGGCGGGGGCTCCTATAATTCACCCCTCCACTTT
TRBJ2-2,TRBD1,TRBV12-5,.,CASGPGTGQTNTGELFF,TGTGCTAGTGGACCCGGGACAGGCCAGACGAACACCGGGGAGCTGTTTTTT
TRBJ2-2,TRBD1,TRBV7-6,.,CASSNSGGADTGELFF,TGTGCCAGCAGCAACTCAGGGGGCGCGGACACCGGGGAGCTGTTTTTT
TRBJ2-7,.,TRBV5-6,.,CASSLRVLTPASYEQYF,TGTGCCAGCAGCCTCCGGGTCCTAACCCCTGCGTCCTACGAGCAGTACTTC
TRBJ2-3,TRBD1,TRBV7-8,.,CASSRTGSTDTQYF,TGTGCCAGCAGTCGGACAGGGAGCACAGATACGCAGTATTTT
TRBJ1-1,TRBD1,TRBV27,.,CASSLDRAMNTEAFF,TGTGCCAGCAGTTTAGACAGGGCCATGAACACTGAAGCTTTCTTT